This T cell receptor beta chain was sequenced in a study of CD8 T cells in acute hepatitis C reinfection. Study overall: TCRbeta of HCV NS3-1073-specific CD8+ T cells was profiled. Regarding the study as a whole: Preferential TRBV04 and TRBV06 usage appeared in all groups and was not explained by the naive pool. Diversity was high, without significant differences between resolver and chronic groups. Bulk TCRbeta-only sequencing left public clonotype pairing undetermined.

The data were produced by immunoSEQ multiplex PCR, yet TCRdb's version contains in-frame clones alone and is incomplete. The table has more than 35,000 clones, 80% to 90% seen once. Trimming left V 3 bases short and J 2 bases short, with 10 bases between. CDR1 and CDR2 from the germline V gene are SGDLS and YYNGEE. This CDR3 comprises 14 residues. With regard to this clone: Antigen specificity is unknown.

The time point: naive CD8 control sorted from an acute-time-point sample. This receptor was taken from a man aged 25-40 years with chronic hepatitis C. The chain links TRBV9 to TRBJ2-3; tentatively, D is TRBD2 (5 bases). Sequenced sample: naive CD8+ T cells from PBMCs. Written as DNA, the CDR3 is TGTGCCAGCAGCGCCAGCGGATACACAGATACGCAGTATTTT. Translating gives CASSASGYTDTQYF.